This TCR beta chain was documented in a study of CD8 T cells in ankylosing spondylitis (TCRdb year 2017). With regard to the full study: The study profiled T cell receptor beta repertoires in healthy donors and ankylosing spondylitis patients to find disease-linked TCR variants. The whole study cohort included under 140 healthy donors and 25 ankylosing spondylitis patients. Peripheral blood was sampled, and synovial fluid was also collected from ankylosing spondylitis patients.

This clonotype was seen a handful of times. Its antigen is currently not known. No base quality information exists; no much larger clone differs at one position. Beyond this particular receptor, the publication reports: The disease-linked clones were reported as significantly enriched in matched synovial fluid samples from ankylosing spondylitis patients. Blood from ankylosing spondylitis patients appeared to be characterized by a TCR beta motif made up of several highly homologous amino acid variants. Some motif variants were previously reported in synovial fluid and blood of reactive arthritis patients, suggesting common disease-initiation mechanisms. The disease-linked clones showed a CD8+ phenotype and occurred at relatively low frequencies in peripheral blood.

TCRdb records Illumina HiSeq 2500 as the sequencer. TCR beta libraries were prepared by quantitative 5'-RACE with molecular barcodes. As for how the authors treated the data: A new computational method based on a probabilistic model of VDJ rearrangement was used to identify disease-linked TCR variants. The public reads were reanalyzed by TCRdb: fastp trimming at Q25, MiXCR alignment, in-frame beta chains only. Each CDR3 protein appears once, grouped with its most common genes and DNA. The V and J calls come from TCRdb's annotation, not from the publication. The sample includes roughly 470,000 distinct CDR3 sequences, with 20% to 30% observed a single time. The ten biggest clones cover 0.89% of the sample. From cysteine to phenylalanine, the CDR3 is 17 amino acids long. Left in the record is the CDR3 DNA by itself, 51 bases read in frame from the first base. Unmatched junction bases come to 10, with V trimmed by 2 bases and J by 0 bases. CDR1 and CDR2 were assigned from the germline V gene (reference sequence) as DFQATT and SNEGSKA.

The source is a male donor with ankylosing spondylitis. The rearranged chain carries TRBV20-1 and TRBJ1-1, with TRBD1 identical over 9 junction bases. Source material: blood, either unsorted or a sorted T cell fraction (not recorded which). The bases read TGCAGTGCTAGATCTATGGTGACAGGGGGTTTGAACACTGAAGCTTTCTTT. This gives the protein CSARSMVTGGLNTEAFF.